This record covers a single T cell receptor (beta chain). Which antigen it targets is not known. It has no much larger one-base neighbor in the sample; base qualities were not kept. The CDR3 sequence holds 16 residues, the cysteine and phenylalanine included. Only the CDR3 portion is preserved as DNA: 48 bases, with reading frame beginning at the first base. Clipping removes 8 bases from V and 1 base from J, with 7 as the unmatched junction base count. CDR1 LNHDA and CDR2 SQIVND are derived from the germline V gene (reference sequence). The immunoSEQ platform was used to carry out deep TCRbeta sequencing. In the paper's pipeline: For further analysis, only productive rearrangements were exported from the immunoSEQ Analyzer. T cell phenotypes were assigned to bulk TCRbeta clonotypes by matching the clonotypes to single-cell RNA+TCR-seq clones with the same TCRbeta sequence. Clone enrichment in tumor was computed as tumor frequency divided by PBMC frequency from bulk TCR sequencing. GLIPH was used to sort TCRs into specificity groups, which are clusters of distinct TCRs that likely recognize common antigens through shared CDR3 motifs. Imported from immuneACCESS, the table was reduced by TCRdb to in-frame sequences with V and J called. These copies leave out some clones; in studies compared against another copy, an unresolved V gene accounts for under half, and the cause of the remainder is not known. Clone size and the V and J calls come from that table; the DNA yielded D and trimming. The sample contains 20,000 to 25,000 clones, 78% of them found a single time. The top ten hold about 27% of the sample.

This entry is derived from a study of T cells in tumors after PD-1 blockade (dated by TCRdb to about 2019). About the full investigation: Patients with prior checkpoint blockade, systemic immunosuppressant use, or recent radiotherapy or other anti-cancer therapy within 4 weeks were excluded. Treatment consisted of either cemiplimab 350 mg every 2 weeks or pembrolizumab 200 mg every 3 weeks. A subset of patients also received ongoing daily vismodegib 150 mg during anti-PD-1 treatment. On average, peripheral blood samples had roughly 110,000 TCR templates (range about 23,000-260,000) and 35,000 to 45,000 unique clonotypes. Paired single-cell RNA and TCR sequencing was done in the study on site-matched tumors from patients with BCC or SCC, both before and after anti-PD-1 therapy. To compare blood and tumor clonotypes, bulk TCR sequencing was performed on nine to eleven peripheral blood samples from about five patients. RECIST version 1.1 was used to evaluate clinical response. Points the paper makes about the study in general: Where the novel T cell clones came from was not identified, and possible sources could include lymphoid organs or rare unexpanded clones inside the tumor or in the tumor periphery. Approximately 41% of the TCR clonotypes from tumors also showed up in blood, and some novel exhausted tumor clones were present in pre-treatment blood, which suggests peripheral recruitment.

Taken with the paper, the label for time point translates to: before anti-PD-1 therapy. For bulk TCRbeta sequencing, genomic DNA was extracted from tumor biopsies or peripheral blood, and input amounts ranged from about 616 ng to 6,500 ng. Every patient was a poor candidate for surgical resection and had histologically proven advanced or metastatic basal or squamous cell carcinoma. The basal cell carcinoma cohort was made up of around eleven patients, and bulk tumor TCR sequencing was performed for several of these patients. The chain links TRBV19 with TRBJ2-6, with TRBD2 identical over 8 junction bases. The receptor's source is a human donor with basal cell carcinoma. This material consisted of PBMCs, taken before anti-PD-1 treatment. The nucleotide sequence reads TGTGCCAGTTTCGGGAGGGGTAGGTCTGGGGCCAACGTCCTGACTTTC. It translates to CASFGRGRSGANVLTF.